What follows describes a single T cell receptor beta chain. Its specificity is not known. The germline V gene encodes CDR1 KGHDR and CDR2 SFDVKD. CDR3 length equals 20 residues. The V segment lost 7 bases and the J segment 2 bases; nucleotides outside the gene matches: 14. This specimen comes from a study of T cell responses to AZD1222 COVID-19 vaccine. Study results and caveats: With dominance at 160-218 and 743-854, vaccine-associated CD4 TCRs spanned spike. Recipients of AZD1222 seropositive at baseline numbered only 5 to 7. Clonal diversity was possibly underestimated, and the donors were mostly white British, with more females. Close to half of spike-specific TCRs reportedly recognize unmutated variant regions.

Using immunoSEQ multiplex PCR, the repertoire was profiled, and TCRdb retains in-frame clones only, with some absent. Altogether about 200,000 clones are present, roughly nine tenths being singletons, with the ten largest covering under 4%. This specimen consisted of peripheral blood, obtained 28 days after the second AZD1222 dose. This TCR was recovered from an adult who received the AZD1222 COVID-19 vaccine. This chain links TRBV24-1 with TRBJ2-1; TRBD2 matches at 15 bases. The CDR3 here is CATSVHMGLAGGGAYNEQFF. CDR3 in DNA: TGTGCCACCAGCGTTCATATGGGACTAGCGGGAGGAGGGGCCTACAATGAGCAGTTCTTC.